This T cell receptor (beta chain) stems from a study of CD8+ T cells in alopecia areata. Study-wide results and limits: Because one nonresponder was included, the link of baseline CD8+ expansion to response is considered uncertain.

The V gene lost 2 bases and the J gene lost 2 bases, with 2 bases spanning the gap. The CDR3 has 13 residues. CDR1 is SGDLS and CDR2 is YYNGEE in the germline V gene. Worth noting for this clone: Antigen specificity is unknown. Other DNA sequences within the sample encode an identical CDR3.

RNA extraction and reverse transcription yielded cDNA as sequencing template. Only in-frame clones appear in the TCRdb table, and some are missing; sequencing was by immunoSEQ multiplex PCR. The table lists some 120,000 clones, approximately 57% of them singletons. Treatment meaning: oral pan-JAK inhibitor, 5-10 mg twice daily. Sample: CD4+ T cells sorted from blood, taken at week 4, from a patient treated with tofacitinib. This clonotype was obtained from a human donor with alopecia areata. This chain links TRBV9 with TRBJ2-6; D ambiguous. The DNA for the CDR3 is TGTGCCAGCAGCGTTCCTGGGGCCAACGTCCTGACTTTC. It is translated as CASSVPGANVLTF.